This T cell receptor beta chain was identified during a study of radiation and T cells in renal cell carcinoma. Regarding the study as a whole: Pretreatment tumor biopsies were lacking, so baseline clonotypes are unknown. In blood, top tumor clones expanded by 2 weeks, shrinking by 4.

V gave up 5 bases and J gave up 5 bases; unmatched junction bases: 8. The germline CDR1 and CDR2 sequences are LNHDA and SQIVND (reference sequence). The CDR3 is made up of 14 amino acids. As for time point: blood 4 weeks post-SBRT, at nephrectomy. Treatment described: 15 Gy SBRT to primary tumor, nephrectomy 4 weeks later. Sequenced by immunoSEQ multiplex PCR; TCRdb stores in-frame clones only, minus some. The sample contains around 94,000 clones, 85% of which appear only once. A word on this clone: Antigen: not known.

The source is a man aged 50 or older with renal cell carcinoma. This chain links TRBV19 with TRBJ2-7, with 8 positions matching TRBD1. This material consisted of blood, taken from a patient whose treatment included radiotherapy and nephrectomy. CDR3 sequence: CASSVQGAAHEQYF. The CDR3, as DNA: TGTGCCAGTAGTGTTCAGGGGGCGGCCCACGAGCAGTACTTC.